Below are 24 T cell receptor beta chains sequenced from a single sample in a study of OX40 agonist ivuxolimab in advanced cancers. Data came from immunoSEQ multiplex PCR; TCRdb stores just in-frame clones and leaves some out. The sample shows tens of thousands of clones, around nine tenths of them seen only once. Sample: CD4+ or CD8+ T cells sorted from blood, taken in a trial of the OX40 agonist ivuxolimab. The origin of the receptors is an adult with an advanced solid tumor such as melanoma, head and neck, liver or kidney cancer.

This clone was counted a single time. The chain combines TRBV6-1 with TRBJ1-4; D may be TRBD1 (5 bases). The V gene's germline CDR1 is MNHNS and CDR2 SASEGT. The CDR3 has 17 amino acids. V was pared by 4 bases and J by 0 bases, with 15 bases between. DNA for the CDR3: TGTGCCAGCAGTGCCACAGGACCGGTTGCAACTAATGAAAAACTGTTTTTT. Translation gives CASSATGPVATNEKLFF.

CDR3 in DNA: TGTGCCAGTAGTATCAGGCTAGCGGGAGTCTACGAGCAGTACTTC. The encoded protein is CASSIRLAGVYEQYF. This chain connects TRBV19 to TRBJ2-7; 10 bases agree with TRBD2. CDR3 size: 15 residues. V shed 3 bases, J shed 3 bases, and the junction held 5 bases outside the gene matches. Germline V gene sequence: CDR1 LNHDA, CDR2 SQIVND (reference sequence).

The chain employs TRBV5-6 and TRBJ1-1; 7 bases agree with TRBD1. V shed 4 bases and J 5 bases; nucleotides not matched to a gene: 8. The germline CDR1 and CDR2 sequences are SGHDT and YYEEEE. The CDR3 spans 14 residues. The CDR3, as DNA: TGTGCCAGCAGCCCTTTACAGGGGACAACTGAAGCTTTCTTT. Translated, it gives CASSPLQGTTEAFF.

The chain uses TRBV18 and TRBJ1-1, with D hard to call. Trimming took off 8 bases at V and 4 bases at J, with 20 bases between the two ends. There are 15 residues in the CDR3. Germline V CDR1 and CDR2: KGHSH, LQKENI. CDR3: CASLPPGVRRTEAFF. CDR3 nucleotides: TGTGCCAGCCTCCCTCCCGGAGTTCGGCGCACTGAAGCTTTCTTT.

The chain recombines TRBV18 with TRBJ1-4, with TRBD1 identical over 7 bases. The CDR3 spans 16 residues. Unmatched junction bases numbered 4, after V lost 3 bases and J lost 0 bases. The V gene's germline CDR1 is KGHSH and CDR2 LQKENI. The CDR3 loop reads CASSPRQGTTNEKLFF. CDR3 nucleotides: TGTGCCAGCTCACCTAGACAGGGAACAACTAATGAAAAACTGTTTTTT.

This clone was observed once. The chain employs TRBV9 and TRBJ1-2; D gene uncertain. The CDR3 totals 15 residues. CDR1 and CDR2 (germline): SGDLS, YYNGEE. Trimming pared 0 bases from V and 7 bases from J, leaving 16 bases between. Here the CDR3 DNA reads TGTGCCAGCAGCGTAGGTCGGGCAGGATTAGGTGGCTACACCTTC. Protein product: CASSVGRAGLGGYTF. Full variable domain (outside the CDR3, taken from reference TRBV9 and TRBJ1-2): DSGVTQTPKHLITATGQRVTLRCSPRSGDLSVYWYQQSLDQGLQFLIQYYNGEERAKGNILERFSAQQFPDLHSELNLSSLELGDSALYFCASSVGRAGLGGYTFGSGTRLTVV.

This rearrangement joins TRBV2 to TRBJ1-2; D is perhaps TRBD1 (5 bases). Germline V gives CDR1 SNHLY, CDR2 FYNNEI. This CDR3 contains 15 residues. The V end was cut by 1 base, the J end by 4 bases, with 13 bases between. CDR3 sequence reads: CASSEVQGFAYGYTF. CDR3 nucleotide sequence: TGTGCCAGCAGTGAAGTCCAGGGTTTCGCCTATGGCTACACCTTC. The entire variable domain, with the rest obtained from reference TRBV2 and TRBJ1-2, is as follows: EPEVTQTPSHQVTQMGQEVILRCVPISNHLYFYWYRQILGQKVEFLVSFYNNEISEKSEIFDDQFSVERPDGSNFTLKIRSTKLEDSAMYFCASSEVQGFAYGYTFGSGTRLTVV.

The count of this clone is one. The rearrangement links TRBV11-3 to TRBJ2-1; D could derive from TRBD1 or TRBD2 (5 bases each). Germline V gene data show CDR1 as SGHNT and CDR2 as YENEEA. V was shortened by 0 bases and J by 2 bases, with 11 bases between the two germline ends. The CDR3 has 16 residues. The CDR3 sequence is CASSLDGGRTYNEQFF. In DNA form, the CDR3 reads TGTGCCAGCAGCTTAGATGGGGGTAGGACCTACAATGAGCAGTTCTTC.

The V gene is TRBV5-6, the J gene TRBJ2-7, with D possibly being TRBD2 (6 bases). This CDR3 is 14 amino acids long. CDR1 SGHDT and CDR2 YYEEEE come from the germline V gene. V was pared by 4 bases and J by 2 bases, with 13 bases between. The CDR3 DNA is TGTGCCAGCAGCGTCTCGCCGGGGGCCTACGAGCAGTACTTC. Translating gives CASSVSPGAYEQYF.

The genes are TRBV9 and TRBJ2-3; no clear D. V was pared by 4 bases and J by 4 bases, with 13 bases between. The germline V gene encodes CDR1 SGDLS and CDR2 YYNGEE. The CDR3 has 14 amino acids. The CDR3 region is CASSPLLDADTQYF. CDR3 nucleotide sequence: TGTGCCAGCAGCCCCCTTTTAGATGCAGATACGCAGTATTTT.

This clone was counted once. The rearrangement joins TRBV7-8 to TRBJ2-7; TRBD1 matches at 10 bases. The CDR3 runs to 14 residues. Germline V gene lookup returns CDR1 SGHVS and CDR2 FQNEAQ. The trim removed 5 bases at V and 3 bases at J, leaving 4 bases unmatched. For the CDR3, the DNA is TGTGCCAGCAGCCCCGGACAGGGGGGCTACGAGCAGTACTTC. Its protein is CASSPGQGGYEQYF.

The chain employs TRBV30 and TRBJ2-1, with no clear D. Trimming took 0 bases from V and 0 from J, leaving 12 bases between them. The germline V gene has CDR1 GTSNPN and CDR2 SVGIG (reference sequence). The CDR3 sequence is 16 residues long. CDR3 nucleotide sequence: TGTGCCTGGAGTGTACGTAGGTCCCGCTCCTACAATGAGCAGTTCTTC. Its protein product is CAWSVRRSRSYNEQFF.

The V and J genes are TRBV5-5 and TRBJ2-2; TRBD1 might be the D (5 bases). Trimming left V 1 base short and J 6 bases short, with 13 bases between. Germline V gives CDR1 SGHKS, CDR2 YYEKEE (reference sequence). The CDR3 runs to 15 residues. CDR3 in amino acids: CASSLLMGLAGELFF. The CDR3 DNA sequence: TGTGCCAGCAGCTTGTTGATGGGGCTGGCCGGGGAGCTGTTTTTT.

V gene TRBV11-3 combines with J gene TRBJ2-3; 7 nucleotides agree with TRBD1. Unmatched junction bases numbered 3, after V lost 3 bases and J lost 0 bases. Germline V CDR1 and CDR2: SGHNT, YENEEA. The CDR3 loop spans 15 amino acids. The CDR3, as DNA: TGTGCCAGCAGCTTGTACAGGGGAAGCACAGATACGCAGTATTTT. Its translation is CASSLYRGSTDTQYF.

This sequence joins TRBV5-5 and TRBJ1-2; TRBD1 aligns across 7 bases. Germline loops: CDR1 SGHKS, CDR2 YYEKEE (reference sequence). The CDR3 consists of 14 residues. V lost 1 base, J lost 11 bases, and 11 bases stayed unmatched. The CDR3 region has the DNA TGTGCCAGCAGCTTGACTTGGGACAGTTCGGGATACACCTTC. Its translation: CASSLTWDSSGYTF.

The J gene is TRBJ2-7, the V gene TRBV27; TRBD1 is a possible D gene (5 bases). V lost 6 bases to trimming and J lost 3 bases, with 12 bases between them. CDR1 MNHEY and CDR2 SMNVEV come from the germline V gene (reference sequence). The CDR3 runs 13 residues. The CDR3: CASSSIDSYEQYF. CDR3 coding DNA: TGTGCCAGCAGCTCGATCGACAGCTACGAGCAGTACTTC.

The CDR3 DNA is TGCGCCAGCAGCTCTAAAATCGGGATCACCGGGACAGGGAACTATGGCTACACCTTC. It specifies CASSSKIGITGTGNYGYTF. The rearrangement joins TRBV5-1 to TRBJ1-2; 9 nucleotides match TRBD1. This CDR3 spans 19 amino acids. Germline CDR1 is SGHRS and CDR2 is YFSETQ. J lost 2 bases, V lost 3 bases, and 17 bases had no gene match.

The chain uses TRBV5-8 and TRBJ2-5; TRBD2 aligns across 10 bases. The CDR3 extends over 18 amino acids. V gave up 3 bases and J gave up 5 bases; unmatched junction bases: 16. Germline CDR1 reads SGHTS; CDR2 reads YDEGEE. The CDR3, as DNA: TGTGCCAGCAGCTGGGCCAGGATAGCGGGAGGTCAATACGAGACCCAGTACTTC. This translates into CASSWARIAGGQYETQYF.

The chain joins TRBV7-9 to TRBJ2-7; 15 positions agree with TRBD2. Germline loops: CDR1 SEHNR, CDR2 FQNEAQ (reference sequence). The CDR3 covers 17 residues. J gave up 0 bases and V 5 bases, and 5 bases lay outside the gene matches. CDR3 residues: CASSRGLAGGLSYEQYF. In DNA form, the CDR3 reads TGTGCCAGCAGCAGGGGACTAGCGGGAGGCCTCTCCTACGAGCAGTACTTC.

This rearrangement joins TRBV7-3 to TRBJ2-5; D gene uncertain. This CDR3 comprises 14 residues. The V end was cut by 5 bases, the J end by 5 bases, with 15 bases between. Per the germline V gene, CDR1 is SGHTA and CDR2 is FQGTGA. CDR3: CASSQGLDPETQYF. The CDR3 region has the DNA TGTGCCAGCAGCCAAGGCCTAGACCCCGAGACCCAGTACTTC.

This chain connects TRBV6-1 to TRBJ2-7, with D possibly matching TRBD2 (6 bases). Germline V gene lookup returns CDR1 MNHNS and CDR2 SASEGT. V was cut by 9 bases and J by 6 bases, with 18 bases left in between. The CDR3 length is 13 residues. DNA of the CDR3: TGTGCCAGTGGGGCAGGGAGGTTCTCCGAGCAGTACTTC. Its translation is CASGAGRFSEQYF.

This clone has more than one count but fewer than ten. V usage is TRBV27 and J usage is TRBJ1-4; 7 bases are a match to TRBD1. This CDR3 region has 14 residues. The J segment lost 7 bases and the V segment lost 6 bases, leaving 8 bases of the junction unmatched. In germline, CDR1 is MNHEY, CDR2 SMNVEV (reference sequence). This CDR3 is CASSPGGLGEKLFF. The CDR3 nucleotides read TGTGCCAGCAGCCCAGGGGGATTGGGTGAAAAACTGTTTTTT.

This chain uses TRBV6-6 with TRBJ1-1; D may be TRBD1 (5 bases). The germline gives CDR1 MNHNY, CDR2 SVGAGI (reference sequence). CDR3 size: 13 residues. V dropped 6 bases and J dropped 6 bases, with 14 bases sitting between them. For the CDR3, the DNA is TGTGCCAGCAGAACCGGGGGTACACCTGAAGCTTTCTTT. Amino acids: CASRTGGTPEAFF.

The CDR3 reads CASSPRTSFGDTQYF. As DNA, the CDR3 is TGTGCCAGCTCACCTCGGACTAGCTTCGGAGATACGCAGTATTTT. The V gene is TRBV18, the J gene TRBJ2-3; 8 positions agree with TRBD2. The V and J ends lost 3 bases and 5 bases, in that order; junction bases with no gene match: 7. CDR1 KGHSH and CDR2 LQKENI come from the germline V gene. CDR3 length equals 15 residues.